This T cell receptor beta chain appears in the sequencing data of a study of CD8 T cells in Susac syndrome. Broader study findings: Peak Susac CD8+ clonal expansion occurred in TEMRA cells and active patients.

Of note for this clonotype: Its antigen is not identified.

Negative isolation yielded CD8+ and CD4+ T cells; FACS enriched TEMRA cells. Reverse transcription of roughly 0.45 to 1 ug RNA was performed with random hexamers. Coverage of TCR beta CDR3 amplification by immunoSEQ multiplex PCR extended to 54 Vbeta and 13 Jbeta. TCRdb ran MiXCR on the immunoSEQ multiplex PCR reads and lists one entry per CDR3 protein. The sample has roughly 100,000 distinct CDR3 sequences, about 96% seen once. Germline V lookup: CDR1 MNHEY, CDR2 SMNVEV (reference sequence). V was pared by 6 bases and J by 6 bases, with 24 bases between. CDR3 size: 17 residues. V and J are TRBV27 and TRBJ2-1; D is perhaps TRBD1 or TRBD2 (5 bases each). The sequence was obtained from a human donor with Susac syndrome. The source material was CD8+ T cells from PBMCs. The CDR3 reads CASSYHSGPGPRNEQFF. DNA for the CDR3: TGTGCCAGCAGCTATCACAGTGGTCCGGGGCCACGCAATGAGCAGTTCTTC.